A selection of T cell receptor beta chains follows, all from one sample in a study of shared clonotypes between healthy human individuals. Profiled with immunoSEQ multiplex PCR; TCRdb holds only in-frame clones, not every one. Of hundreds of thousands of clones listed, around 67% were seen once; the top ten hold less than 2%. The sequenced material came from memory CD4+ T cells sorted from blood. Receptors originate from a woman in her 30s in good health. Both conserved end residues are part of each CDR3. The D gene is left open where the match is weak. Size values are once, few and many counts, or a class for expanded clones, and some rows have none.

CDR3nt | CDR3aa | j_gene | v_gene | abundance | d_gene
TGTGCCAGCAGCTTGCCTGTGGGGAGTGGGGCAGCTCGAACTGAGCAGTACTTC | CASSLPVGSGAARTEQYF | TRBJ2-7 | TRBV7-2 | . | .
TGTGCCAGCAGCCCCCTCACCGGGACAGGGGCGGCAGCTTTCTTT | CASSPLTGTGAAAFF | TRBJ1-1 | TRBV7-8 | few | TRBD1
TGTGCCAGCAGCCCCCAGGGACTAGCGGGAGTGAGGGATACGCAGTATTTT | CASSPQGLAGVRDTQYF | TRBJ2-3 | TRBV7-2 | . | TRBD2
TGCGCCAGCAGCCGCGGACTAGCGGGAGTTGGGTATGAGCAGTTCTTC | CASSRGLAGVGYEQFF | TRBJ2-1 | TRBV5-1 | . | TRBD2
TGCGCCAGCAGCCCCGAGGGTAGTCAGCCCCAGCATTTT | CASSPEGSQPQHF | TRBJ1-5 | TRBV5-1 | . | .
TGTGCCACCAGCAGAGATGCTTTTGGCGGGAGTCGAGAGACCCAGTACTTC | CATSRDAFGGSRETQYF | TRBJ2-5 | TRBV15 | few | TRBD2
TGTGCCAGCAGTTTTCGGCGGGAGGGGGCAGATACGCAGTATTTT | CASSFRREGADTQYF | TRBJ2-3 | TRBV27 | . | TRBD2
TGTGCCAGTAGTACACTAGGACAGGGGCGGACTGAAGCTTTCTTT | CASSTLGQGRTEAFF | TRBJ1-1 | TRBV19 | . | TRBD1
TGTGCCAGCAGCCCCTATATAACAGTAGGTGGCTACACCTTC | CASSPYITVGGYTF | TRBJ1-2 | TRBV7-2 | . | .
TGTGCCAGCAGTCTATTGCAGGGACAAGAGACCCAGTACTTC | CASSLLQGQETQYF | TRBJ2-5 | TRBV6-5 | . | .
TGTGCCAGCAGTTACGAAGGGAGCAATCAGCCCCAGCATTTT | CASSYEGSNQPQHF | TRBJ1-5 | TRBV6-6 | few | .
TGTGCCAGCAGCGGCCCCTTTGGTAGCTACACCTTC | CASSGPFGSYTF | TRBJ1-2 | TRBV9 | . | .
TGTGCCAGCAGGCCACAGGGATGGCAGAGTCAGCCCCAGCATTTT | CASRPQGWQSQPQHF | TRBJ1-5 | TRBV28 | . | .
TGCGCCAGCAGCTTGATCGGTAGGGGGCCAGACAATGAGCAGTTCTTC | CASSLIGRGPDNEQFF | TRBJ2-1 | TRBV5-1 | . | TRBD1
TGTGCCAGCAGGGGGGCGGGAGGGGGCCACTACGAGCAGTACTTC | CASRGAGGGHYEQYF | TRBJ2-7 | TRBV6-1 | once | TRBD2
TGTGCCAGTAGTATGGCCTTTGGGTACGGCAATCAGCCCCAGCATTTT | CASSMAFGYGNQPQHF | TRBJ1-5 | TRBV19 | once | .
TGTGCCAGCAGTGAACGGGCCAGATCTTGGGAGACCCAGTACTTC | CASSERARSWETQYF | TRBJ2-5 | TRBV6-1 | . | .
TGTGCCAGCAGGGTCTGGGGCACTAGCGGGAGCACAGATACGCAGTATTTT | CASRVWGTSGSTDTQYF | TRBJ2-3 | TRBV2 | few | TRBD2
TGTGCCAGCAGCTGCCGTTATTCCCTTACTGAAGCTTTCTTT | CASSCRYSLTEAFF | TRBJ1-1 | TRBV11-2 | . | .
TGTGCCAGCAGTTACTCCCCTCCTAGGGTTGAGCAGTTCTTC | CASSYSPPRVEQFF | TRBJ2-1 | TRBV6-6 | . | .
TGTGCCAGCAGCTTGGCCGCAGCCGGAAGCTCCTACGAGCAGTACTTC | CASSLAAAGSSYEQYF | TRBJ2-7 | TRBV5-5 | . | .
TGTGCCATCGGAGTGGGTAATGAGCAGTTCTTC | CAIGVGNEQFF | TRBJ2-1 | TRBV10-3 | . | .
TGTGCCAGCAGTTTATGGAAGGGCGGGAGGGCCGACGAGCAGTACTTC | CASSLWKGGRADEQYF | TRBJ2-7 | TRBV27 | . | TRBD2
TGTGCCAGTTGGGGACTAGCGGGAGCCGGGGAGCTGTTTTTT | CASWGLAGAGELFF | TRBJ2-2 | TRBV19 | . | TRBD2
TGTGCCAGCAGCCGAACAGGCGGAGACTATGGCTACACCTTC | CASSRTGGDYGYTF | TRBJ1-2 | TRBV6-6 | . | .
TGTGCCAGTAGCCGGCCCACCGGGATCGGCACCTACAATGAGCAGTTCTTC | CASSRPTGIGTYNEQFF | TRBJ2-1 | TRBV19 | . | .
TGTGCCAGCAGTGAAGGGCCGGCTGCTAACTATGGCTACACCTTC | CASSEGPAANYGYTF | TRBJ1-2 | TRBV6-1 | . | .
TGTGCCAGCAGCAAGGGTAACGGATTCAGTAACAATCAGCCCCAGCATTTT | CASSKGNGFSNNQPQHF | TRBJ1-5 | TRBV28 | . | .
TGTGCCAGCAGTGAATTAGGGACAGGGGACCAGCCCCAGCATTTT | CASSELGTGDQPQHF | TRBJ1-5 | TRBV2 | . | TRBD1
TGTGCCAGCAGGCTAATCACGAACACTGAAGCTTTCTTT | CASRLITNTEAFF | TRBJ1-1 | TRBV27 | once | .
TGTGCCAGCAGCTTAGCGTGGGGAAGTAATAATTCACCCCTCCACTTT | CASSLAWGSNNSPLHF | TRBJ1-6 | TRBV7-8 | . | .
TGTGCCAGCAGCCCCTGGACCGGGGAGCTGTTTTTT | CASSPWTGELFF | TRBJ2-2 | TRBV6-6 | . | .
TGCAGCGTTCCCAGCGGTAACACAGATACGCAGTATTTT | CSVPSGNTDTQYF | TRBJ2-3 | TRBV29-1 | . | .
TGTGCCAGCAGCCGGAGGGGAGACACTGAAGCTTTCTTT | CASSRRGDTEAFF | TRBJ1-1 | TRBV7-9 | . | .
TGTGCCATCAGAGGGGTAATCGACACTGAAGCTTTCTTT | CAIRGVIDTEAFF | TRBJ1-1 | TRBV10-3 | . | .
TGCGCCAGCAGCTTCGGCGTTGGCGGGTTTAACTCCTACGAGCAGTACTTC | CASSFGVGGFNSYEQYF | TRBJ2-7 | TRBV5-1 | many | .
TGTGCCAGCAGTGCTGGACAGGGGCGGTACAATGAGCAGTTCTTC | CASSAGQGRYNEQFF | TRBJ2-1 | TRBV6-1 | . | TRBD1
TGTGCCAGCAGCAGAAGACAGGGGGAGAGAGAGCAGTACTTC | CASSRRQGEREQYF | TRBJ2-7 | TRBV13 | many | TRBD1
TGTGCCAGTGGACTCCATCGGTTCTACGAGCAGTACTTC | CASGLHRFYEQYF | TRBJ2-7 | TRBV13 | . | .
TGTGCCAGCAGCTCCCTCGGGTACGAGCAGTACTTC | CASSSLGYEQYF | TRBJ2-7 | TRBV7-2 | . | .
TGTGCCAGCAGCCTGACAGGGATCTCGTGGTATGGCTACACCTTC | CASSLTGISWYGYTF | TRBJ1-2 | TRBV4-2 | once | TRBD1
TGTGCCAGCAGCGCCCCTTCACGGTTGAATTGGGGCTACACCTTC | CASSAPSRLNWGYTF | TRBJ1-2 | TRBV9 | . | .
TGTGCCACCAGCAGAGCGCTAGCTTCCGGGGAGCTGTTTTTT | CATSRALASGELFF | TRBJ2-2 | TRBV15 | . | .
TGTGCCAGCTCACCAATGAGTCGCAGCATGAACACTGAAGCTTTCTTT | CASSPMSRSMNTEAFF | TRBJ1-1 | TRBV18 | . | .
TGTGCCAGCTCGGAAATTCAAGTTTCGGCGGAGACCCAGTACTTC | CASSEIQVSAETQYF | TRBJ2-5 | TRBV18 | . | .
TGCGCCAGCAGTGATTTAGCGGGCGCTAGCACAGATACGCAGTATTTT | CASSDLAGASTDTQYF | TRBJ2-3 | TRBV10-2 | once | TRBD2
TGTGCCAGCAGTGCTGGGAATGGCTACACCTTC | CASSAGNGYTF | TRBJ1-2 | TRBV2 | . | .
TGTGCCAGCAGTAAGGATCTTCCGTCTGAAGCTTTCTTT | CASSKDLPSEAFF | TRBJ1-1 | TRBV28 | . | .
TGCGCCAGCAGCTTGTCCTCAGCGGGGTACAATGAGCAGTTCTTC | CASSLSSAGYNEQFF | TRBJ2-1 | TRBV5-1 | . | TRBD2
TGCGCCAGCAGCTTGGGGATAGCGGGGTCCCGCTACGAGCAGTACTTC | CASSLGIAGSRYEQYF | TRBJ2-7 | TRBV5-1 | . | TRBD2
TGCGCCGCCTTAAAGAGGCAGGGGAAATACGAGCAGTACTTC | CAALKRQGKYEQYF | TRBJ2-7 | TRBV5-1 | . | .
TGTGCCAGCAGCGTAGGGGACGGGAGCCCAAAACTGTTTTTT | CASSVGDGSPKLFF | TRBJ1-4 | TRBV9 | . | .
TGTGCCAGCAAGCCGGTCCAAGAGACCCAGTACTTC | CASKPVQETQYF | TRBJ2-5 | TRBV2 | . | .
TGTGCCAGCAGTGAAATGGGACAGGGCACCTACGAGCAGTACTTC | CASSEMGQGTYEQYF | TRBJ2-7 | TRBV2 | . | TRBD1
TGCAGTGCTGACAGGGTAGAGACCCAGTACTTC | CSADRVETQYF | TRBJ2-5 | TRBV20-1 | once | TRBD1
TGTGCCAGTAGTATGGACGCTAGCGCCCGTGGGGAGCAGTTCTTC | CASSMDASARGEQFF | TRBJ2-1 | TRBV19 | many | .
TGTGCCAGCAGTACTAGGACAGCCTCTGGAAACACCATATATTTT | CASSTRTASGNTIYF | TRBJ1-3 | TRBV27 | . | .
TGTGCCAGCAGCTTGGATAACAGCCTCATGGGCTACACCTTC | CASSLDNSLMGYTF | TRBJ1-2 | TRBV5-4 | . | .
TGTGCCAGCAGCCAAGGTCACTTCTCCGAGCAGTACTTC | CASSQGHFSEQYF | TRBJ2-7 | TRBV14 | . | .
TGTGCCAGCAGCTTAGCAGGGGCCCAAGAGACCCAGTACTTC | CASSLAGAQETQYF | TRBJ2-5 | TRBV7-2 | . | .